Here is one TCR beta chain with its context. Its antigen is currently unknown. This CDR3 spans 15 amino acids. Per germline, CDR1 MNHEY and CDR2 SMNVEV (reference sequence). Trimming took 5 bases from V and 5 from J; bases not matched to a gene: 11. TCRdb's copy holds only in-frame clones and misses some; the assay was immunoSEQ multiplex PCR. The table has 140,000 or so clones, 85% to 90% seen once. The data were obtained in a study of cytomegalovirus exposure and HLA in healthy donors. Whole-study findings and limits: The CMV antigen specificity of a few CMV-associated chains was confirmed through in vitro analysis. The study designated about 180 TCR beta chains cytomegalovirus-associated.

The V and J genes are TRBV27 and TRBJ2-7; the match to TRBD1 covers 8 bases. Sequenced material: PBMCs. The sequence was obtained from a woman under 30 in good health and CMV-seropositive. The CDR3 here is CASSRTGKGTHEQYF. CDR3 nucleotide sequence: TGTGCCAGCAGTCGGACAGGGAAGGGGACCCACGAGCAGTACTTC.